The TCR beta chain under discussion was sequenced for a study of shared clonotypes between healthy human individuals. General observations from the study: With a handful of donors compared, roughly 5% of naive CD4 clonotypes were shared. All-four-donor shared clonotypes had higher generation probabilities than non-shared clonotypes did.

Splitting of each subset's genomic DNA was done evenly across several immunoSEQ plates. Clones were sequenced by immunoSEQ multiplex PCR, and TCRdb holds only the in-frame ones, with some missing. The sample has almost 750,000 clones, over 55% seen once. The CDR3 is 13 amino acids. Trimming cost V 4 bases and J 3 bases, with 9 bases left between them. Germline V gene lookup returns CDR1 KGHSH and CDR2 LQKENI. A word on this clone: The antigen remains undetermined.

Donors were healthy HIV-negative adults without recent acute infections or vaccinations. The chain recombines TRBV18 with TRBJ1-1, with a tentative D call TRBD1 (5 bases). The sequence came from a woman in her 30s in good health. Sample: memory CD4+ T cells sorted from blood. The subset denotes: CD45RA-negative fraction. The CDR3 loop is CASSQTAHTEAFF. DNA of the CDR3: TGTGCCAGCTCACAGACAGCCCACACTGAAGCTTTCTTT.